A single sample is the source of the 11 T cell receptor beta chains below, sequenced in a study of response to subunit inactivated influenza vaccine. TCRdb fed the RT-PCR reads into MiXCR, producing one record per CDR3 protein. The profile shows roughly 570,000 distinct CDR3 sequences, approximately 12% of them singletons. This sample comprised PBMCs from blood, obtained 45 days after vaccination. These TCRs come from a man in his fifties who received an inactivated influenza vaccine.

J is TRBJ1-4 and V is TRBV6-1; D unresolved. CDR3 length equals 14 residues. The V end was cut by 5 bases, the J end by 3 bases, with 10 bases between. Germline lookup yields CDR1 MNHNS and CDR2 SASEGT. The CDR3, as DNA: TGTGCCAGCAGTAGGGCAGCACCTAATGAAAAACTGTTTTTT. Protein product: CASSRAAPNEKLFF.

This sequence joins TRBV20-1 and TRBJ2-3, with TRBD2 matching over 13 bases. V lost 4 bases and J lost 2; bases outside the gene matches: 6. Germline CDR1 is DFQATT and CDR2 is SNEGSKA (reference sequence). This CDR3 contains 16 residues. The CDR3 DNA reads TGCAGTGCTACCAAGACTAGCGGGGGGAACACAGATACGCAGTATTTT. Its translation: CSATKTSGGNTDTQYF.

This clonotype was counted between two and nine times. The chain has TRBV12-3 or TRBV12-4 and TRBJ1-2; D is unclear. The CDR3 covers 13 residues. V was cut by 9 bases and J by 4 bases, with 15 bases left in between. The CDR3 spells CASWDHGSYGYTF. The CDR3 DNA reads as TGTGCCAGTTGGGATCACGGGAGCTATGGCTACACCTTC.

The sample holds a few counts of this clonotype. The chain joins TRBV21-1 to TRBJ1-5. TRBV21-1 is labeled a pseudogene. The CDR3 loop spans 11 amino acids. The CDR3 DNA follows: TGTGCCAGCAGCACCAATCAGCCCCAGCATTTT. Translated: CASSTNQPQHF.

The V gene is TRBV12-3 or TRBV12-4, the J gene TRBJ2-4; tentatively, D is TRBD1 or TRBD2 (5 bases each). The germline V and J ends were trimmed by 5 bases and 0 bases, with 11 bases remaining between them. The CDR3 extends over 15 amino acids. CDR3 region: CASSQGALAKNIQYF. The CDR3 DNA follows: TGTGCCAGCAGTCAGGGAGCCCTAGCCAAAAACATTCAGTACTTC.

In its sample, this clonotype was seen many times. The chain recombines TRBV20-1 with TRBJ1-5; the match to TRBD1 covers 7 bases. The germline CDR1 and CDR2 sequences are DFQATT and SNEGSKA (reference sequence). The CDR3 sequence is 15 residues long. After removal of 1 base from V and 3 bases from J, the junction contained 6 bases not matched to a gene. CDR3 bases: TGCAGTGCTAGAGCCGAGGACAGGTTCAATCAGCCCCAGCATTTT. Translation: CSARAEDRFNQPQHF.

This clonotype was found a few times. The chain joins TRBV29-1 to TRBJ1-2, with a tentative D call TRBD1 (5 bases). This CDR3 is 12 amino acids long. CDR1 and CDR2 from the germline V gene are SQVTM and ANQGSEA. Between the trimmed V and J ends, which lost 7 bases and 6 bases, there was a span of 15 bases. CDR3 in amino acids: CSAAGPIHGYTF. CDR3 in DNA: TGCAGCGCCGCGGGGCCCATCCATGGCTACACCTTC.

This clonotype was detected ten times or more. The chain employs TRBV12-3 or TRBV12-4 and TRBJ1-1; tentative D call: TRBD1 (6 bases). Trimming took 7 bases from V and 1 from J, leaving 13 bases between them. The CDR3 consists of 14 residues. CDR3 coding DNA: TGTGCCAGCATAACCGGGACAACGAACACTGAAGCTTTCTTT. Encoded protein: CASITGTTNTEAFF.

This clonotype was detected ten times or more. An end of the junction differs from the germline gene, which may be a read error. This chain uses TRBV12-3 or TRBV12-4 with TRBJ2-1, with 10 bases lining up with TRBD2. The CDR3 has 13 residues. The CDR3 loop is CASSLAGVNEQFF. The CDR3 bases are TGTGCCAGCAGTCTAGCGGGAGTTAATGAGCAGTTCTTC.

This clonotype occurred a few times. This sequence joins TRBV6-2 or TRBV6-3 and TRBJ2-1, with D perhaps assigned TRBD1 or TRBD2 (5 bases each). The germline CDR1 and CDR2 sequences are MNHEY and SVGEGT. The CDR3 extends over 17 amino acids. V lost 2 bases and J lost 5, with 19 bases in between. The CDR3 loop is CASSYPEGGTSHNEQFF. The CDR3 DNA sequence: TGTGCCAGCAGTTACCCCGAGGGTGGGACCTCTCACAATGAGCAGTTCTTC.

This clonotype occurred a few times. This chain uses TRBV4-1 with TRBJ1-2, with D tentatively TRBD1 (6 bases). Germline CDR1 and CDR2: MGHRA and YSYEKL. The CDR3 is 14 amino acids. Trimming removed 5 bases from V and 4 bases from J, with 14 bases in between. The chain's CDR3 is CASSIGQGPYGYTF. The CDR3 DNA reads TGCGCCAGCAGCATAGGCCAGGGGCCCTATGGCTACACCTTC.